The 22 T cell receptor beta chains in this list originate from one sample, sequenced in a study of CD8 T cells in Susac syndrome. The RNA input was about 0.5 to 1 ug, and it was reverse transcribed with random hexamers. TCRdb re-derived calls from the immunoSEQ multiplex PCR reads in MiXCR, one entry per CDR3 protein. The repertoire holds over 100,000 distinct CDR3 sequences, with just under 95% as singletons. Source material: CD8+ T cells from PBMCs. The receptors originated from a human donor with Susac syndrome.

The chain combines TRBV29-1 with TRBJ2-1; 9 nucleotides align to TRBD1. The V gene end was trimmed by 6 bases and the J gene end by 13 bases; junction bases not matched to a gene: 19. From germline, CDR1 is SQVTM and CDR2 ANQGSEA. CDR3 length: 15 amino acids. DNA of the CDR3: TGCAGCGTCGCGGGGGACCCGGGACAGGGTGGTGATCAGTTCTTC. This encodes CSVAGDPGQGGDQFF.

V and J are TRBV25-1 and TRBJ2-3; the match to TRBD2 covers 9 bases. CDR1 and CDR2 (germline): MGHDK, SYGVNS. The CDR3 sequence is 13 residues long. V shed 4 bases, J shed 6 bases, and the junction held 2 bases outside the gene matches. CDR3 sequence: CASSGTSGDTQYF. CDR3 coding DNA: TGTGCCAGCAGTGGAACTAGCGGGGATACGCAGTATTTT.

The chain employs TRBV9 and TRBJ2-1; 9 nucleotides match TRBD2. Germline CDR1 SGDLS, CDR2 YYNGEE. After removal of 0 bases from V and 7 bases from J, the junction contained 5 bases not matched to a gene. There are 15 residues in the CDR3. In DNA form, the CDR3 reads TGTGCCAGCAGCGTAGAGGGCGGGGGGGTTAATGAGCAGTTCTTC. Protein: CASSVEGGGVNEQFF.

The chain carries TRBV5-1 and TRBJ2-5; a possible D gene is TRBD1 (7 bases). V gave up 0 bases and J gave up 3 bases, with 12 bases separating them. Germline assignment: CDR1 SGHRS and CDR2 YFSETQ. This CDR3 has 15 residues. DNA of the CDR3: TGCGCCAGCAGCTTGGCAGGGGGGCTAGAAGAGACCCAGTACTTC. This gives the protein CASSLAGGLEETQYF.

The genes are TRBV18 and TRBJ2-1; D remains ambiguous. Germline CDR1 is KGHSH and CDR2 is LQKENI. The CDR3 runs 15 residues. Trimming pared 2 bases from V and 0 bases from J, leaving 8 bases between. Here the CDR3 reads CASSPLAISYNEQFF. CDR3 DNA sequence: TGTGCCAGCTCACCATTGGCGATCTCCTACAATGAGCAGTTCTTC.

J is TRBJ2-1 and V is TRBV6-4; 11 nucleotides agree with TRBD2. From germline, CDR1 is MRHNA and CDR2 SNTAGT. Unmatched junction bases numbered 6, after V lost 5 bases and J lost 9 bases. This CDR3 is 14 amino acids long. The CDR3: CASSSSGGRSEQFF. Here the CDR3 DNA reads TGTGCCAGCAGTTCTAGCGGGGGGAGAAGTGAGCAGTTCTTC.

The J gene is TRBJ2-7, the V gene TRBV5-6; D might be TRBD1 (5 bases). V was shortened by 2 bases and J by 1 base, with 10 bases between the two germline ends. CDR3 length equals 14 residues. Germline-derived CDR1 and CDR2 are SGHDT and YYEEEE. CDR3 amino acids: CASSFWTFSYEQYF. The CDR3 DNA sequence: TGTGCCAGCAGCTTTTGGACATTTTCCTACGAGCAGTACTTC.

The rearrangement links TRBV19 to TRBJ1-1; 8 bases map to TRBD1. V was clipped by 3 bases and J by 7 bases; unmatched bases: 4. CDR1 LNHDA and CDR2 SQIVND come from the germline V gene (reference sequence). The CDR3 length is 13 residues. The CDR3 DNA is TGTGCCAGTAGTATGATTGGACAGGGTGAAGCTTTCTTT. It codes for CASSMIGQGEAFF.

The chain recombines TRBV6-6 with TRBJ2-3; D not resolved. Deletions cut 10 bases from V and 1 base from J, with 9 bases between. CDR1 is MNHNY and CDR2 is SVGAGI in the germline V gene (reference sequence). CDR3 size: 12 residues. The CDR3 here is CATETGTDTQYF. The CDR3 DNA sequence: TGTGCCACGGAGACTGGCACAGATACGCAGTATTTT.

The rearrangement joins TRBV7-9 to TRBJ1-6, with D uncertain. There are 12 residues in the CDR3. Germline V gene sequence: CDR1 SEHNR, CDR2 FQNEAQ (reference sequence). V was trimmed by 1 base and J by 8 bases, leaving 3 bases between them. CDR3 sequence reads: CASSLDDSPLHF. CDR3 in DNA: TGTGCCAGCAGCTTAGACGATTCACCCCTCCACTTT.

The J gene is TRBJ2-4, the V gene TRBV4-1; TRBD2 matches 8 bases. This CDR3 has 15 residues. The trim removed 1 base at V and 9 bases at J, leaving 8 bases unmatched. From germline, CDR1 is MGHRA and CDR2 YSYEKL. CDR3 in amino acids: CASSQVMSGGGIQYF. DNA of the CDR3: TGCGCCAGCAGCCAAGTAATGAGCGGGGGCGGCATTCAGTACTTC.

This clonotype was observed a single time. The J gene is TRBJ1-2, the V gene TRBV20-1; D possibly corresponds to TRBD1 (6 bases). Trimming stripped 0 bases from V and 0 bases from J, with 17 bases between. Germline V lookup: CDR1 DFQATT, CDR2 SNEGSKA (reference sequence). The CDR3 sequence is 17 residues long. This chain's CDR3 is CSARDREGGEANYGYTF. The CDR3 bases are TGCAGTGCTAGAGATCGAGAGGGGGGCGAGGCTAACTATGGCTACACCTTC.

The CDR3, as DNA: TGTGCCAGCAGCTCCTATAATTCACCCCTCCACTTT. It translates to CASSSYNSPLHF. The chain combines TRBV9 with TRBJ1-6; no definite D call. V gave up 4 bases and J gave up 1 base, with 0 bases separating them. The CDR3 spans 12 residues. The germline CDR1 and CDR2 sequences are SGDLS and YYNGEE.

The J gene is TRBJ2-7, the V gene TRBV19; 11 bases agree with TRBD2. The CDR3 has 15 residues. With V trimmed by 5 bases and J by 2 bases, 5 bases remained unmatched. Germline values: CDR1 LNHDA, CDR2 SQIVND (reference sequence). For the CDR3, the DNA is TGTGCCAGTAGTGTGGGACTAGCGGTAACCTACGAGCAGTACTTC. It encodes CASSVGLAVTYEQYF.

The chain links TRBV29-1 to TRBJ2-5; TRBD1 agrees at 9 bases. With 0 bases clipped from V and 1 base from J, the junction kept 3 bases outside the gene matches. The CDR3 is 15 amino acids. Per the germline V gene, CDR1 is SQVTM and CDR2 is ANQGSEA. The chain's CDR3 is CSVEERQGVQETQYF. The DNA of the CDR3 is TGCAGCGTTGAAGAGAGACAGGGGGTCCAAGAGACCCAGTACTTC.

This chain connects TRBV5-6 to TRBJ1-1; D gene unclear. Trimming pared 0 bases from V and 8 bases from J, leaving 5 bases between. The CDR3 spans 11 residues. Germline lookup yields CDR1 SGHDT and CDR2 YYEEEE. The CDR3 loop is CASSLGLEAFF. DNA for the CDR3: TGTGCCAGCAGCTTGGGATTAGAAGCTTTCTTT.

The V and J genes are TRBV12-3 or TRBV12-4 and TRBJ1-4, with D unclear. V was shortened by 3 bases and J by 6 bases, with 11 bases between the two germline ends. The length of the CDR3 is 14 residues. For the CDR3, the DNA is TGTGCCAGCAGTTTGCAAGGGAGAGATGAAAAACTGTTTTTT. Its translation is CASSLQGRDEKLFF.

V and J are TRBV27 and TRBJ2-6; D call uncertain. Trimming cost V 10 bases and J 0 bases, with 7 bases left between them. The CDR3 is made up of 13 amino acids. Germline CDR1 reads MNHEY; CDR2 reads SMNVEV (reference sequence). The CDR3 nucleotides are TGTGCCACCCAGGACTCTGGGGCCAACGTCCTGACTTTC. Translation: CATQDSGANVLTF.

CDR3 residues: CASSEGRLISYEQYF. CDR3 nucleotides: TGTGCCAGCAGTGAAGGCAGACTGATCTCCTACGAGCAGTACTTC. The chain combines TRBV2 with TRBJ2-7; D remains ambiguous. The ends were cut back, 1 base at V and 0 bases at J, with 10 bases in the middle. The germline V gene has CDR1 SNHLY and CDR2 FYNNEI. The CDR3 runs 15 residues.

This chain joins TRBV29-1 and TRBJ2-1; no definite D call. The CDR3 has 9 residues. The V gene lost 6 bases and the J gene lost 5 bases, with 2 bases spanning the gap. Germline CDR1 is SQVTM and CDR2 is ANQGSEA. Written as DNA, the CDR3 is TGCAGCGTGGACAATGAGCAGTTCTTC. Amino acid sequence: CSVDNEQFF.

The chain couples TRBV7-9 to TRBJ1-6; 8 nucleotides line up with TRBD1. Germline V gene data show CDR1 as SEHNR and CDR2 as FQNEAQ (reference sequence). The length of the CDR3 is 14 residues. J lost 10 bases, V lost 3 bases, and 5 bases had no gene match. CDR3 protein: CASSLDRAKSPLHF. CDR3 DNA sequence: TGTGCCAGCAGCTTGGACAGGGCGAAATCACCCCTCCACTTT.

The genes are TRBV2 and TRBJ2-2, with no clear D. V was shortened by 4 bases and J by 0 bases, with 6 bases between the two germline ends. The CDR3 is 14 residues long. Germline V gene sequence: CDR1 SNHLY, CDR2 FYNNEI. CDR3 coding DNA: TGTGCCAGCAGTGTAACCTCGAACACCGGGGAGCTGTTTTTT. Encoded protein: CASSVTSNTGELFF.